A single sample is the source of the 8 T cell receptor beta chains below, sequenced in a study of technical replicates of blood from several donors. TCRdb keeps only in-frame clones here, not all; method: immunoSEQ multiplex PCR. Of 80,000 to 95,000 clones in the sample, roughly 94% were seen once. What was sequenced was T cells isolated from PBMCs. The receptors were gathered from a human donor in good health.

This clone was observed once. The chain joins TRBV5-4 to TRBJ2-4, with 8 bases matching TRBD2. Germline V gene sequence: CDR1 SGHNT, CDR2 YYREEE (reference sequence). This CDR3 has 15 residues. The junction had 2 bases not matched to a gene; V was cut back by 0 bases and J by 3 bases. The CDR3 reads CASSLVGGGKNIQYF. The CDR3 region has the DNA TGTGCCAGCAGCTTGGTCGGGGGGGGCAAAAACATTCAGTACTTC.

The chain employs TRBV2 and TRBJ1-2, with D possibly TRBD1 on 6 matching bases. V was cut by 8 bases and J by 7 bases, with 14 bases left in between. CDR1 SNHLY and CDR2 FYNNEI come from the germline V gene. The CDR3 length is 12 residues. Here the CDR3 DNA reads TGTGCCAGCCGACCGCAGGGGAGTGGCTACACCTTC. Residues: CASRPQGSGYTF. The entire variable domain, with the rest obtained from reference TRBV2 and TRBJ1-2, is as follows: EPEVTQTPSHQVTQMGQEVILRCVPISNHLYFYWYRQILGQKVEFLVSFYNNEISEKSEIFDDQFSVERPDGSNFTLKIRSTKLEDSAMYFCASRPQGSGYTFGSGTRLTVV.

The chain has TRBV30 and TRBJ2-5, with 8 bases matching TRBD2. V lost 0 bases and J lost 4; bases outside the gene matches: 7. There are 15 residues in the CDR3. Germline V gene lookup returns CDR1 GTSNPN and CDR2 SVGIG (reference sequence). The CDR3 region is CAWSVGGGSAETQYF. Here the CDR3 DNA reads TGTGCCTGGAGTGTCGGCGGGGGGTCCGCAGAGACCCAGTACTTC.

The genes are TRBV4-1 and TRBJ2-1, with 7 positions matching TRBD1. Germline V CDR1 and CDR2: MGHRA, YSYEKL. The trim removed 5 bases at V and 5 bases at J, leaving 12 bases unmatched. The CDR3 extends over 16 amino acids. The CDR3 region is CASSYRATGLNNEQFF. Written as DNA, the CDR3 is TGCGCCAGCAGCTATCGGGCGACAGGGCTAAACAATGAGCAGTTCTTC.

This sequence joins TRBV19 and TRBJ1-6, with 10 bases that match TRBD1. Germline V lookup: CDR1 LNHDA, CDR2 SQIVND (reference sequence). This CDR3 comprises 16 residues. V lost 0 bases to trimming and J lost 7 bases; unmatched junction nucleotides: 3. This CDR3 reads CASSIDGQGVNSPLHF. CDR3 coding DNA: TGTGCCAGTAGTATAGACGGACAGGGGGTAAATTCACCCCTCCACTTT.

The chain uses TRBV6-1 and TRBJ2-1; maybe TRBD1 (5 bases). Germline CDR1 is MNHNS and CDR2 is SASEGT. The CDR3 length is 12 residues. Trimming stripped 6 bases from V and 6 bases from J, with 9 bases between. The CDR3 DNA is TGTGCCAGCAGGGGGCTAGTCAATGAGCAGTTCTTC. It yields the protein CASRGLVNEQFF.

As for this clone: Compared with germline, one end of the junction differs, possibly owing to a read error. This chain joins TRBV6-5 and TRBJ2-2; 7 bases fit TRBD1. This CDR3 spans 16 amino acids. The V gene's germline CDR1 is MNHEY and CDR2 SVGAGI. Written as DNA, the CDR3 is TGTGCCAGCAGGTACTACTCGACAGGGTACACCGGGGAGCTGTTTTTT. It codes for CASRYYSTGYTGELFF.

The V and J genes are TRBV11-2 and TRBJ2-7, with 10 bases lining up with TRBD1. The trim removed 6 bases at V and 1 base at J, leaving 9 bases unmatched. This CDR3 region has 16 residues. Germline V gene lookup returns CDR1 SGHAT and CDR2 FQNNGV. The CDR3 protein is CASRKPGTGASYEQYF. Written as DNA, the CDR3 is TGTGCCAGCAGGAAACCTGGGACAGGGGCATCCTACGAGCAGTACTTC.